The 8 T cell receptor beta chains presented below share a single source sample, sequenced in a study of blood T cell repertoires in COVID-19. This table comes from immunoSEQ multiplex PCR, and its TCRdb copy is limited to in-frame clones, with some not included. The sample holds more than 100,000 clones, 84% seen once. Material: peripheral blood. These receptors all stem from an elderly woman with acute or convalescent COVID-19.

This chain connects TRBV5-1 to TRBJ2-1; TRBD2 agrees at 8 bases. V lost 1 base, J lost 8 bases, and 8 bases stayed unmatched. The germline V gene encodes CDR1 SGHRS and CDR2 YFSETQ. CDR3 size: 15 residues. CDR3 residues: CASSLSVLAGDEQFF. CDR3 in DNA: TGCGCCAGCAGCTTGTCGGTTCTAGCGGGTGATGAGCAGTTCTTC.

This sequence joins TRBV30 and TRBJ2-3, with D possibly being TRBD1 (5 bases). The CDR3 is 13 residues long. Germline loops: CDR1 GTSNPN, CDR2 SVGIG (reference sequence). The V end was cut by 1 base, the J end by 6 bases, with 11 bases between. The CDR3: CAWSDTPGDTQYF. The CDR3 nucleotides are TGTGCCTGGAGTGACACCCCAGGGGATACGCAGTATTTT.

The chain uses TRBV6-6 and TRBJ1-1; 7 bases line up with TRBD1. CDR3 length: 16 amino acids. Germline V CDR1 and CDR2: MNHNY, SVGAGI (reference sequence). V gave up 6 bases and J gave up 0 bases; unmatched junction bases: 10. The CDR3 bases are TGTGCCAGCAGGATGGCCGGGACAGCCATGAACACTGAAGCTTTCTTT. It translates to CASRMAGTAMNTEAFF.

The V and J genes are TRBV6-5 and TRBJ1-2, with D possibly TRBD1 on 6 matching bases. CDR1 is MNHEY, CDR2 SVGAGI, per germline. CDR3 length equals 13 residues. Trimming took off 5 bases at V and 5 bases at J, with 12 bases between the two ends. CDR3 sequence reads: CASSTGPNYGYTF. The CDR3 DNA follows: TGTGCCAGCAGTACAGGGCCCAATTATGGCTACACCTTC.

The chain employs TRBV5-5 and TRBJ1-6; the D is unclear. The CDR3 is made up of 14 amino acids. In germline, CDR1 is SGHKS, CDR2 YYEKEE (reference sequence). Trimming pared 1 base from V and 11 bases from J, leaving 13 bases between. The DNA of the CDR3 is TGTGCCAGCAGCTTGATGGGTGACATGGCACCCCTCCACTTT. Translation gives CASSLMGDMAPLHF.

The V call is TRBV7-2, the J call TRBJ1-3; 8 nucleotides match TRBD1. The CDR3 length is 17 residues. Looked up from germline, CDR1 is SGHTA and CDR2 is FQGNSA. V lost 4 bases and J lost 3; bases outside the gene matches: 11. In DNA, the CDR3 is TGTGCCAGCAGCTCCCAGGTCGGCAGGGGGCATGGAAACACCATATATTTT. Amino acid sequence: CASSSQVGRGHGNTIYF.

J is TRBJ2-5 and V is TRBV27; tentatively, D is TRBD1 (6 bases). Trimming shortened V by 7 bases and J by 3 bases, and 18 bases separated the two germline ends. The CDR3 loop spans 15 amino acids. The germline V gene has CDR1 MNHEY and CDR2 SMNVEV (reference sequence). The CDR3 sequence: CASTSVYGQKETQYF. CDR3 coding DNA: TGTGCCAGCACAAGTGTTTACGGACAGAAAGAGACCCAGTACTTC.

The V call is TRBV7-2, the J call TRBJ1-2; the D is unclear. V was clipped by 0 bases and J by 2 bases, with 10 bases between them. This CDR3 spans 15 amino acids. Germline V gives CDR1 SGHTA, CDR2 FQGNSA. The CDR3 sequence is CASSLASGQNYGYTF. The CDR3 bases are TGTGCCAGCAGCTTAGCGAGCGGGCAGAACTATGGCTACACCTTC.